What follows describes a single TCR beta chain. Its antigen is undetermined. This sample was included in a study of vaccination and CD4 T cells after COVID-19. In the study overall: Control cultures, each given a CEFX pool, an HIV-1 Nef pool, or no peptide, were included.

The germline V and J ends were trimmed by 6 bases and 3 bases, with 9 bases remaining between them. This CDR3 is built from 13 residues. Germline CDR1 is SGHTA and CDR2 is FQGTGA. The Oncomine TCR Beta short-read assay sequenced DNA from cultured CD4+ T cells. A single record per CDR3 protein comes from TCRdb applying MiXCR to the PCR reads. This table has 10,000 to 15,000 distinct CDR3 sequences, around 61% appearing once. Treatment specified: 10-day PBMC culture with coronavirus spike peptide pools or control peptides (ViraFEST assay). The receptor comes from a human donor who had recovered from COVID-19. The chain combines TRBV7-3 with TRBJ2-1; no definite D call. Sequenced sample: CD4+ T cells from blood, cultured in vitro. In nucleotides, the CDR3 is TGTGCCAGCAGTCCTGACATCTACAATGAGCAGTTCTTC. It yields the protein CASSPDIYNEQFF.